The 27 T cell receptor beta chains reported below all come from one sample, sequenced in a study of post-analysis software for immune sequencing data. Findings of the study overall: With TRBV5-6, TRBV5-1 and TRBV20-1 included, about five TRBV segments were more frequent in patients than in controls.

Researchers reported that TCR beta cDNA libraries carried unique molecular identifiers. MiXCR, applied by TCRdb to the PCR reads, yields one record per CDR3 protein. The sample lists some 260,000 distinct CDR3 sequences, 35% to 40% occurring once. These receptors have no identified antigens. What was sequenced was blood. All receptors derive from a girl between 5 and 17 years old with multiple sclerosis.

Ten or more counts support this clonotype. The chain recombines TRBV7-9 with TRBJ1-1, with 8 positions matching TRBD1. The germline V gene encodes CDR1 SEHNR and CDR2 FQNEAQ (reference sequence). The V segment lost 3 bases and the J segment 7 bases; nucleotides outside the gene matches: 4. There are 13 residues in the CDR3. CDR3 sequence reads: CASSFSGGSEAFF. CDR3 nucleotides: TGTGCCAGCAGCTTTTCAGGGGGCAGTGAAGCTTTCTTT.

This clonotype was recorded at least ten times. The CDR3, as DNA: TGCGCCAGCAGCTTGGGTCTCCCACCGTACAATGAGCAGTTCTTC. Residues: CASSLGLPPYNEQFF. The rearrangement uses TRBV5-1 and TRBJ2-1; D gene unclear. The germline V and J ends were trimmed by 0 bases and 4 bases, with 11 bases remaining between them. The germline V gene encodes CDR1 SGHRS and CDR2 YFSETQ. The CDR3 sequence is 15 residues long.

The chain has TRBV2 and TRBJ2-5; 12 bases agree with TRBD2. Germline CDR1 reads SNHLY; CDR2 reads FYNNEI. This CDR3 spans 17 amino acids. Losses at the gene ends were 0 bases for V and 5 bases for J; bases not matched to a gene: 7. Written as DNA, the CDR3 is TGTGCCAGCAGTGAAGCGCTTTGGACTAGCGGGACTGAGACCCAGTACTTC. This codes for CASSEALWTSGTETQYF.

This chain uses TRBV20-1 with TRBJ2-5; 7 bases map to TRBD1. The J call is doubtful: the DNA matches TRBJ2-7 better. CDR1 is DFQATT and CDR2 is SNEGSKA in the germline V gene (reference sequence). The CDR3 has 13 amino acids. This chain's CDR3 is CSAQRDRTYEQYF. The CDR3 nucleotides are TGCAGTGCCCAAAGGGACAGAACCTACGAGCAGTACTTC.

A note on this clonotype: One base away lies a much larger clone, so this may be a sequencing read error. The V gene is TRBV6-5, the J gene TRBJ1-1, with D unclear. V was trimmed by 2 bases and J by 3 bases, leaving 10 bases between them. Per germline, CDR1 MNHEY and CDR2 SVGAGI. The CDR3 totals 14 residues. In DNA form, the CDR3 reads TGTGCCAGCAGTTACCGTCAGGAGGACACTGAAGCTTTCTTT. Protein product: CASSYRQEDTEAFF.

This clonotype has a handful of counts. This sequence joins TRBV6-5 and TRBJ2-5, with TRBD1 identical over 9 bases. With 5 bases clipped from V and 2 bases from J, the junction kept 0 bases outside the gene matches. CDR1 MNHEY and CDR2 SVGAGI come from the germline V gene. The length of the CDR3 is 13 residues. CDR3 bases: TGTGCCAGCAGTGGGACAGGGCAAGAGACCCAGTACTTC. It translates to CASSGTGQETQYF.

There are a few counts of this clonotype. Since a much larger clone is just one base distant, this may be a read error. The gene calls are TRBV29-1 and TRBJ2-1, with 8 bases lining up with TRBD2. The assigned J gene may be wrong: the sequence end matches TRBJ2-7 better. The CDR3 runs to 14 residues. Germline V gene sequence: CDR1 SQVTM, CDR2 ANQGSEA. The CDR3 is CSETREGTYNEQYF. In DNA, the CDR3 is TGCAGCGAGACCCGGGAGGGGACCTACAATGAGCAGTACTTC.

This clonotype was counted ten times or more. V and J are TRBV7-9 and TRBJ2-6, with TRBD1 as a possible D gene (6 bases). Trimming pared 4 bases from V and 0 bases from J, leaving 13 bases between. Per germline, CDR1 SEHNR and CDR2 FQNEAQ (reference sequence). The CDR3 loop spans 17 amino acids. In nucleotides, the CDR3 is TGTGCCAGCAGCTGGGGAACAGGGAACTCTGGGGCCAACGTCCTGACTTTC. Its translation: CASSWGTGNSGANVLTF. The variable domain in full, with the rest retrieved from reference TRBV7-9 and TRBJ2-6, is DTGVSQNPRHKITKRGQNVTFRCDPISEHNRLYWYRQTLGQGPEFLTYFQNEAQLEKSRLLSDRFSAERPKGSFSTLEIQRTEQGDSAMYLCASSWGTGNSGANVLTFGAGSRLTVL.

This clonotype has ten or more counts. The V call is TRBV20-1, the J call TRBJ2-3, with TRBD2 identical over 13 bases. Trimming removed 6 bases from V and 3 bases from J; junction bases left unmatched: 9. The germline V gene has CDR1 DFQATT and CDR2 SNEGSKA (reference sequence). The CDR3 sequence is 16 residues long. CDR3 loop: CSARGLAGSGTDTQYF. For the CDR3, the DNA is TGCAGTGCCCGGGGACTAGCGGGATCGGGGACAGATACGCAGTATTTT.

The DNA for the CDR3 is TGTGCCAGCAGCCAAGAAGGACCGGGACAGGGTACTTACGAGCAGTACTTC. Translating it yields CASSQEGPGQGTYEQYF. The V call is TRBV3-1, the J call TRBJ2-7; the match to TRBD1 covers 9 bases. The CDR3 runs 17 residues. Trimming removed 0 bases from V and 4 bases from J; junction bases left unmatched: 10. Germline CDR1 is LGHDT and CDR2 is YNNKEL (reference sequence).

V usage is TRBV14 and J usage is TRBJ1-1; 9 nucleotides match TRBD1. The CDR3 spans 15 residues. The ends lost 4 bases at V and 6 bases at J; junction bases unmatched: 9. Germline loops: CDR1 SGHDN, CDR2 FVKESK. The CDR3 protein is CASSPATGGAPEAFF. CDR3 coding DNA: TGTGCCAGCAGCCCTGCGACAGGGGGGGCCCCTGAAGCTTTCTTT.

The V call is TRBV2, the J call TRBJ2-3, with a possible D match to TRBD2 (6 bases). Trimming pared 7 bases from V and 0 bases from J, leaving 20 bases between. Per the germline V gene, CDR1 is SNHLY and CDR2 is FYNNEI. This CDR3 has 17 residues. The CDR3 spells CASITSPTRASTDTQYF. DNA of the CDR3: TGTGCCAGCATCACTAGCCCCACTCGTGCTAGCACAGATACGCAGTATTTT.

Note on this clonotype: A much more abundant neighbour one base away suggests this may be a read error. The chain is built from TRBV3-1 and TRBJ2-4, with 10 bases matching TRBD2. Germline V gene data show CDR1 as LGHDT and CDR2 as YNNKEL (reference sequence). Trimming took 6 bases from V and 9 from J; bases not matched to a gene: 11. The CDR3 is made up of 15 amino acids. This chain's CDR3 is CASRLAGRSQSIQYF. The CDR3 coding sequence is TGTGCCAGCAGACTAGCGGGACGGAGCCAAAGCATTCAGTACTTC.

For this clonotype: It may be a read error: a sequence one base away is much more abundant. Here the CDR3 reads CASSLVGQVSGANVRTF. For the CDR3, the DNA is TGTGCCAGCAGCTTAGTAGGACAGGTTTCTGGGGCCAACGTCCGGACTTTC. The chain is built from TRBV7-6 and TRBJ2-6; 7 bases are a match to TRBD1. The CDR3 covers 17 residues. CDR1 and CDR2 from the germline V gene are SGHVS and FNYEAQ.

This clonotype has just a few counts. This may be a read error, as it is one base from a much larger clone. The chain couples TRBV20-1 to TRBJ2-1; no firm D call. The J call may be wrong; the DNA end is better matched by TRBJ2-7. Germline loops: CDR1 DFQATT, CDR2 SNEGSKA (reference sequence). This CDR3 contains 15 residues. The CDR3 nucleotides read TGCAGTGCTCTCGAACGGGTGAGCTCCTACAATGAGCAGTACTTC. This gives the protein CSALERVSSYNEQYF.

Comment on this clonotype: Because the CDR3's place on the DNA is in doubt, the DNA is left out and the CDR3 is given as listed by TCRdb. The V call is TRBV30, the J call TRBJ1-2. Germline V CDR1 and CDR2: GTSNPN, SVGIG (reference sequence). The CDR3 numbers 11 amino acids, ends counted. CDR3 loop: CALEHYYGCTF.

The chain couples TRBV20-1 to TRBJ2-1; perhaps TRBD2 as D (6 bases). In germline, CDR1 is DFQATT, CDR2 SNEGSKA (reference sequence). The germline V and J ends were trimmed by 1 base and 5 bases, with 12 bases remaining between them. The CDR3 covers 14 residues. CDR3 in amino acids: CSARGGGEHNEQFF. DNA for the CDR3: TGCAGTGCTAGAGGAGGAGGGGAACACAATGAGCAGTTCTTC.

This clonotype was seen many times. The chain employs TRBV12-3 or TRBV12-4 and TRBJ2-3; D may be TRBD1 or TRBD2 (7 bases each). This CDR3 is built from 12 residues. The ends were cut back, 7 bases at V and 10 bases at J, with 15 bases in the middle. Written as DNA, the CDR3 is TGTGCCAGCACTCCGACAGGGAGGGCGCAGTATTTT. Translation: CASTPTGRAQYF.

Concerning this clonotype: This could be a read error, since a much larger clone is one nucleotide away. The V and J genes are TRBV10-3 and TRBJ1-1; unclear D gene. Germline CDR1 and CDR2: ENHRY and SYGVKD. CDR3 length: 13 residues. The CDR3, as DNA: TGTGCCATCCAGTCCAGTCAGAACACTGAAGCTTGCTTT. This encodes CAIQSSQNTEACF.

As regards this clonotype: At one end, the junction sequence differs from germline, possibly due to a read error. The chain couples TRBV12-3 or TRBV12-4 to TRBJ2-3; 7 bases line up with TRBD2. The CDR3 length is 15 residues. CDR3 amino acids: CASSRGGSITDAQYF. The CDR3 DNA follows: TGTGCCAGCAGTAGGGGCGGGAGTATAACAGATGCGCAGTATTTT.

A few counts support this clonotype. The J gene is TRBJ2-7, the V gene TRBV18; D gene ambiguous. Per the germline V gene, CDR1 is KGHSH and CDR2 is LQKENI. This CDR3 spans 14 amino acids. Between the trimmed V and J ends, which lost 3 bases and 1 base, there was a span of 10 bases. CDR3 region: CASSPVAASYEQYF. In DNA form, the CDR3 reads TGTGCCAGCTCACCGGTGGCGGCTTCCTACGAGCAGTACTTC. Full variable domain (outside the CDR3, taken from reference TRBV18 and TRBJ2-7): NAGVMQNPRHLVRRRGQEARLRCSPMKGHSHVYWYRQLPEEGLKFMVYLQKENIIDESGMPKERFSAEFPKEGPSILRIQQVVRGDSAAYFCASSPVAASYEQYFGPGTRLTVT.

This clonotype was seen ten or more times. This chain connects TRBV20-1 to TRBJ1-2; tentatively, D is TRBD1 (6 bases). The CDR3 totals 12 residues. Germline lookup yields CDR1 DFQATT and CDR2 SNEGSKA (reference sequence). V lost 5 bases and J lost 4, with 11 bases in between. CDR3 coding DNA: TGCAGTGCTGGACAGCCCGTCTATGGCTACACCTTC. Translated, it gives CSAGQPVYGYTF.

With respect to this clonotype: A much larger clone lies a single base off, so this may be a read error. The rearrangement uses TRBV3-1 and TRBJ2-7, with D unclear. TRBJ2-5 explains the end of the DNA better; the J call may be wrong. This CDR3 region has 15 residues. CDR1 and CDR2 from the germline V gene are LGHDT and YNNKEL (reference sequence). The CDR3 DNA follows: TGTGCCAGCAGGCACCTGCTAGGGCGTTCGGAGACCCAGTACTTC. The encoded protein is CASRHLLGRSETQYF.

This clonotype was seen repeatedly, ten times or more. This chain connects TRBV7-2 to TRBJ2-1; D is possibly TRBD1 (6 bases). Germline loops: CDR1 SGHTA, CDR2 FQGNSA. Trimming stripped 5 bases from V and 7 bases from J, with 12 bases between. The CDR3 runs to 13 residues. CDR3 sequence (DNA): TGTGCCAGCAGCCTGAGACAGGTAAATGAGCAGTTCTTC. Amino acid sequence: CASSLRQVNEQFF.

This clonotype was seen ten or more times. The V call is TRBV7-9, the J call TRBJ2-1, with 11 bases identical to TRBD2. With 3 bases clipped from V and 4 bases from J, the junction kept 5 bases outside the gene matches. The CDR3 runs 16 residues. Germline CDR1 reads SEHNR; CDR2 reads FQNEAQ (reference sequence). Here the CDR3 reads CASSFVLAGDYNEQFF. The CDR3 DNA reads TGTGCCAGCAGCTTTGTACTAGCGGGGGATTACAATGAGCAGTTCTTC.

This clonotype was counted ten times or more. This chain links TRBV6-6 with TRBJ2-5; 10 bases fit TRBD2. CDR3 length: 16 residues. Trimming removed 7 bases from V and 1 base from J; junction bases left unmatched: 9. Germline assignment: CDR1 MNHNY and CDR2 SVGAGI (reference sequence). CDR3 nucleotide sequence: TGTGCCAGCAAGTCGGCCCTAGCGGGAGCCCAAGAGACCCAGTACTTC. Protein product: CASKSALAGAQETQYF.

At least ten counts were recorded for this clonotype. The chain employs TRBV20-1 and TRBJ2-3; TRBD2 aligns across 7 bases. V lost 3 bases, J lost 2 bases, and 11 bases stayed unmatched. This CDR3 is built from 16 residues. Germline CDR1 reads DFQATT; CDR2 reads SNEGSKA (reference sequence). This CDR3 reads CSARGSTSSSTDTQYF. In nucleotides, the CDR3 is TGCAGTGCTAGGGGGTCGACTAGCAGCTCCACAGATACGCAGTATTTT.